This T cell receptor beta chain was documented in a study of radiation and T cells in renal cell carcinoma. Study-wide points: In blood, top tumor clones expanded by 2 weeks, shrinking by 4. Without pretreatment biopsies, baseline tumor clonotype presence was undetermined.

The germline CDR1 and CDR2 sequences are SGDLS and YYNGEE. V lost 0 bases and J lost 4, with 8 bases in between. The CDR3 totals 14 residues. The assay was immunoSEQ multiplex PCR, and TCRdb's table has in-frame clones only and misses some. The sample yields 40,000 to 50,000 clones, around 83% seen once. This clone came up a few times. Its antigen remains unknown. The time point here: baseline pretreatment blood. Treatment: 15 Gy SBRT to primary tumor, nephrectomy 4 weeks later. Radiation-treated patients gave blood at baseline, week 2 and week 4. The patient's renal cell carcinoma had clear cell pathology.

The sequence was collected from a woman in her 70s with renal cell carcinoma. The chain is built from TRBV9 and TRBJ1-3; D not resolved. The sequenced sample was blood, obtained from a patient whose treatment included radiotherapy and nephrectomy. The CDR3 DNA reads TGTGCCAGCAGCGTAGGGGGTCACGGAAACACCATATATTTT. It translates to CASSVGGHGNTIYF.